This section outlines one TCR beta chain sequence together with its context. Its antigen is still unknown. Semi-nested PCR with Nested Universal Primer A followed constant-region reverse priming of full-length variable regions. TCRdb reprocessed the 5' RACE reads via MiXCR and lists one record per CDR3 protein. The table lists about 40,000 distinct CDR3 sequences, approximately 17% of them singletons. V was cut by 2 bases and J by 5 bases, with 7 bases left in between. The germline V gene has CDR1 WNHNN and CDR2 SYGVQD (reference sequence). CDR3 length: 13 amino acids. Findings and limits, study-wide: Tumor memory CD4+ T cell TCR gene usage was found to cluster with blood and lymph node memory CD4+ cells and with lymph node naive CD4+ cells. Tumor-infiltrating Treg TCR alpha and beta sequences overlapped most with tumor naive CD4+ T cells, then blood naive.

This sequence was found in a female donor with breast cancer. The sequenced sample was naive CD4+ T cells sorted from a lymph node. Regarding subset: naive CD4+ T cells, CD4+CD45RA+CD25-. The rearrangement joins TRBV10-1 to TRBJ2-1, with D perhaps TRBD1 (6 bases). The CDR3 DNA reads as TGCGCCAGCAGTGAGGGACAGAACAATGAGCAGTTCTTC. This gives the protein CASSEGQNNEQFF.